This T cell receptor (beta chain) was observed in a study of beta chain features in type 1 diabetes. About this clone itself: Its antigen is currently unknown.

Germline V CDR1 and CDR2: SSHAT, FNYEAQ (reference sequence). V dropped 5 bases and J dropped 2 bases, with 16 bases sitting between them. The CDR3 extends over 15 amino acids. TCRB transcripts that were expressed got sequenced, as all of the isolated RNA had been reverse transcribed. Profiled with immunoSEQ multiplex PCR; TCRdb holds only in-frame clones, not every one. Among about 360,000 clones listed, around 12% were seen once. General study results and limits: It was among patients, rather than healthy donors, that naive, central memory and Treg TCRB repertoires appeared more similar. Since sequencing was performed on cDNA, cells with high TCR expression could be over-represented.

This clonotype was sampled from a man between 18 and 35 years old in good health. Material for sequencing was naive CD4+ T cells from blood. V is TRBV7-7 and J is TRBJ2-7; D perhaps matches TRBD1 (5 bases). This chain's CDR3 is CASSPVSTVAYEQYF. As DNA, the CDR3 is TGTGCCAGCAGCCCCGTCTCGACAGTAGCCTACGAGCAGTACTTC.